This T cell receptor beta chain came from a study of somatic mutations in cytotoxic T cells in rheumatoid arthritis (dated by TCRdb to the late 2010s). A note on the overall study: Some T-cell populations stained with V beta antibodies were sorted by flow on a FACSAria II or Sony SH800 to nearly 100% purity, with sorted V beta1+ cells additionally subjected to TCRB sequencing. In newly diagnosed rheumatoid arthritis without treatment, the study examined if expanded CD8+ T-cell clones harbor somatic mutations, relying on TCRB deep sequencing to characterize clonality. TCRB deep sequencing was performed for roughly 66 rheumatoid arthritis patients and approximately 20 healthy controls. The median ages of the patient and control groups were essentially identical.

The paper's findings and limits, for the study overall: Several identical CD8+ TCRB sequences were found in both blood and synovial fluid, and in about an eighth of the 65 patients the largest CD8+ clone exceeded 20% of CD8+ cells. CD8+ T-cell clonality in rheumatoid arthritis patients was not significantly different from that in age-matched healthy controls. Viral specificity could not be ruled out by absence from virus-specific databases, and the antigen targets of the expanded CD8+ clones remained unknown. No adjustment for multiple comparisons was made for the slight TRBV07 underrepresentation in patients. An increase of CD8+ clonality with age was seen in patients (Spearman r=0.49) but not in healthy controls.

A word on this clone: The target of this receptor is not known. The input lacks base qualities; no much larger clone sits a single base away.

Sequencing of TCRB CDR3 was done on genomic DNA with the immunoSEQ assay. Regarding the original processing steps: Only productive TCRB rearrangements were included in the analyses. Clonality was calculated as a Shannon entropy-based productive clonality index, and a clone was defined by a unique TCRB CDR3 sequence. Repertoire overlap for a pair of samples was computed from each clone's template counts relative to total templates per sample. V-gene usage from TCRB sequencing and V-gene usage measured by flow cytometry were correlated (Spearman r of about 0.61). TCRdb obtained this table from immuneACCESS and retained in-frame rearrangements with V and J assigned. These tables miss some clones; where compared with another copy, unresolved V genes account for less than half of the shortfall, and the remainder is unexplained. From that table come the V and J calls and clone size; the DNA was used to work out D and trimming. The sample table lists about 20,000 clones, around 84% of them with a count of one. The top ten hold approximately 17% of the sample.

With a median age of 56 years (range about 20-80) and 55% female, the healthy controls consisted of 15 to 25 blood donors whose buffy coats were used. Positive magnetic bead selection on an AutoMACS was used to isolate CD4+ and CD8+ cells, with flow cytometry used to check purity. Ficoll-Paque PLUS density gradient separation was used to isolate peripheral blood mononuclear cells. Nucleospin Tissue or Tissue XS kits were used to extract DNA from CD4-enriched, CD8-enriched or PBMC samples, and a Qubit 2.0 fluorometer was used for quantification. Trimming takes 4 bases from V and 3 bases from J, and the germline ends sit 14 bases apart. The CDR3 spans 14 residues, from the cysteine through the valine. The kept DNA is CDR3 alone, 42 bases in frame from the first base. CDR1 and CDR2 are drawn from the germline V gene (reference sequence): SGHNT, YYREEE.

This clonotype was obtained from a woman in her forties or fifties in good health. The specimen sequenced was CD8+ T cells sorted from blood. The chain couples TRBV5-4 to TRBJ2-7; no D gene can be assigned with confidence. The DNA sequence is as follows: TGTGCCAGCAGCAGAACCTACCCCAACTACGAGCAGTACGTC. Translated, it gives CASSRTYPNYEQYV.